This entry is about one T cell receptor beta chain. Antigen unknown. The data are from a study of OX40 agonist ivuxolimab in advanced cancers. Study outcomes and limitations: CD4+ and CD8+ T cells in blood underwent clonal expansion by week 6 at 0.1 to 3.0 mg/kg. Expanded peripheral T-cell antigen specificity went undetermined. Low normalized T-cell clonal expansion was additionally recorded for some nonresponders.

TCRdb's table, derived via immunoSEQ multiplex PCR, lists solely in-frame clones and lacks some. The profile shows about 82,000 clones, approximately 86% of them singletons. Sampling times: baseline, cycle 4 day 1, cycle 7 day 1. The CDR3 spans 14 residues. The V gene lost 5 bases and the J gene lost 3 bases, with 10 bases spanning the gap. Germline CDR1 SGHAT, CDR2 FQNNGV. Source: CD4+ or CD8+ T cells sorted from blood, taken in a trial of the OX40 agonist ivuxolimab. The gene calls are TRBV11-2 and TRBJ1-4; no firm D call. This TCR derives from an adult with an advanced solid tumor such as melanoma, head and neck, liver or kidney cancer. In DNA form, the CDR3 reads TGTGCCAGCAGCCTACAGATTGCTAATGAAAAACTGTTTTTT. Its translation: CASSLQIANEKLFF.